This T cell receptor beta chain stems from a study of vaccination and CD4 T cells after COVID-19. Study in general: As control conditions, cultures were given either a CEFX pool serving as positive control, an HIV-1 Nef pool, or no peptide at all.

This clonotype was picked up a small number of times. Its antigen is unknown. Treatment of the sample: approximately 10-day PBMC culture with coronavirus spike peptide pools or control peptides (ViraFEST assay). An unexposed donor provided the CD4+ T cells, which were collected before the COVID-19 pandemic (2011-2018). Sequence data for DNA of cultured CD4+ T cells were generated by the Oncomine TCR Beta short-read assay. TCRdb analysed the PCR reads with MiXCR anew, one entry per CDR3 protein. The profile covers 5,500 to 7,500 distinct CDR3 sequences, with 50% to 55% appearing a single time and under 30% taken by the ten largest. The CDR3 runs 14 residues. Germline V gene sequence: CDR1 LNHDA, CDR2 SQIVND (reference sequence). With V trimmed by 7 bases and J by 7 bases, 10 bases remained unmatched.

The sequence was obtained from a human donor in good health. Sequences were obtained from CD4+ T cells from blood, cultured in vitro. The chain links TRBV19 to TRBJ1-2; 9 nucleotides line up with TRBD1. CDR3: CASTAGTGFAGYTF. The CDR3 DNA follows: TGTGCCAGTACAGCCGGGACAGGGTTTGCTGGCTACACCTTC.